This T cell receptor beta chain was retrieved from a study of CXCR3-negative and CXCR3-positive naive CD8 T cells. The CDR3 spans 14 residues. Germline lookup yields CDR1 KGHSH and CDR2 LQKENI. Every individual CD8+ T cell subset underwent sorting in triplicate at more than 250,000 cells apiece. Comments on this clonotype: Its antigen is not known.

5' RACE that incorporated UMI labels was used to prepare the TRB cDNA libraries. From the 5' RACE reads, TCRdb lists one entry per CDR3 protein and no DNA. The sample has approximately 120,000 distinct CDR3 sequences; the top ten hold around 0.35%. Whole-study findings and limits: Diversity was high in both naive subsets and much lower in memory cells. Naive cells positive for CXCR3 carried more hydrophobic TRB CDR3s than CXCR3-negative ones. Similar TRBV-TRBJ usage characterized naive CXCR3-negative and CXCR3-positive cells; memory cells differed.

The V call is TRBV18, the J call TRBJ2-7; TCRdb lists TRBD1, though no DNA is available to test this call. Sample: naive CXCR3+ CD8+ T cells from blood. As for subset: CD45RO-CCR7+CD27+CD95- naive CD8+ T cells expressing CXCR3 (TNR3+). The receptor was isolated from a human donor in good health. Some clones in this sample may be carry-over from other donors' samples. The CDR3 sequence is CASSPPMGDSVQYF.